This T cell receptor beta chain appears in the sequencing data of a study of T cells in Graves' hyperthyroidism and ophthalmopathy. Amplification of TCR beta CDR3 regions used RNA as the template. TCR CDR3 underwent first-round RT-PCR with the HTBI primer set. TCRdb re-called the multiplex PCR reads with MiXCR, one entry per CDR3 protein. The sample includes a few hundred thousand distinct CDR3 sequences, 21% seen only once; the top ten take over 45%. Germline V lookup: CDR1 WSHSY, CDR2 SAAADI. V shed 6 bases and J shed 3 bases, with 15 bases lying between them. The CDR3 has 15 residues. The sequenced sample was blood. This clonotype was sampled from a woman aged 50 to 60 with Graves' hyperthyroidism. The chain joins TRBV10-2 to TRBJ1-5; weak D call: TRBD1 (5 bases). The CDR3: CASRLGTGDNQPQHF. The DNA for the CDR3 is TGCGCCAGCAGACTAGGGACCGGTGACAATCAGCCCCAGCATTTT.